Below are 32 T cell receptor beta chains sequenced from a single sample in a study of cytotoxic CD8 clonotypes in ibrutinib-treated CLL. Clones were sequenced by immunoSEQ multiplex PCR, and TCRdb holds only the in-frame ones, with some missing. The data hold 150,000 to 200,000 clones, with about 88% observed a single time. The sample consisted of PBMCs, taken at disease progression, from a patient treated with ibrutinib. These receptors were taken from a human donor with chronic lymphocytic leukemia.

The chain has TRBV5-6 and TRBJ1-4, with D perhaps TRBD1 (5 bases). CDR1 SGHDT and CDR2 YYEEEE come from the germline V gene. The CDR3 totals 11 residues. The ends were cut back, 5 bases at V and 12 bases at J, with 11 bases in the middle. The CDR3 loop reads CASSFRAELFF. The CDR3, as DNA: TGTGCCAGCAGTTTCAGGGCTGAACTGTTTTTT.

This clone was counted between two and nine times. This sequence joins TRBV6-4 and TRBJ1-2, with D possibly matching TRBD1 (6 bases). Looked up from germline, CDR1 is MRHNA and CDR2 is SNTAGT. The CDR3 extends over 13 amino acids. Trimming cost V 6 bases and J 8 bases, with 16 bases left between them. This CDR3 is CASRAGVSSGYTF. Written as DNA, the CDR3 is TGTGCCAGCAGGGCAGGGGTGTCGTCGGGCTACACCTTC.

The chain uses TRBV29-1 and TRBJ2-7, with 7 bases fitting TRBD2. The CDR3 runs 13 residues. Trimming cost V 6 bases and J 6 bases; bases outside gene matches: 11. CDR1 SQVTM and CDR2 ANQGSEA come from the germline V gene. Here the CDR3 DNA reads TGCAGCGTCCTAACGGGGGGTATCACCGAGCAGTACTTC. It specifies CSVLTGGITEQYF.

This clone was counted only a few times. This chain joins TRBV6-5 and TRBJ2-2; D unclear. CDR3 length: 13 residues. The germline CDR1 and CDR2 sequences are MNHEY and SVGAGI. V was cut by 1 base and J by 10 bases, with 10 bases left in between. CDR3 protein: CASSYWGSEELFF. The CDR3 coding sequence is TGTGCCAGCAGTTACTGGGGTTCTGAGGAGCTGTTTTTT.

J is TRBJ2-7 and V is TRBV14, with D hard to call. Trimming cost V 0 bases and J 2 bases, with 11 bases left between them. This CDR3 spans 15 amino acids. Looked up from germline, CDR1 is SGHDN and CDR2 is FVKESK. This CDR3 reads CASSQDGFFTYEQYF. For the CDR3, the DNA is TGTGCCAGCAGCCAAGACGGCTTCTTTACCTACGAGCAGTACTTC.

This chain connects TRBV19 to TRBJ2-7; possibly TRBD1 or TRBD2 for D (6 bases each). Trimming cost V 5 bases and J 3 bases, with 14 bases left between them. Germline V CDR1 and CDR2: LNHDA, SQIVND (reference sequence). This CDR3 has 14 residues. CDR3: CASSLGGQIYEQYF. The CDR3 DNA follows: TGTGCCAGTAGTCTTGGGGGGCAAATCTACGAGCAGTACTTC.

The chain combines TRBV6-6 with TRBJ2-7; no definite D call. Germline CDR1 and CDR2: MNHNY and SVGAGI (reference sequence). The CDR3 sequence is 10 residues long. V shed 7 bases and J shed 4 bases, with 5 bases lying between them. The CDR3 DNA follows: TGTGCCAGCATCGTATACGAGCAGTACTTC. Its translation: CASIVYEQYF.

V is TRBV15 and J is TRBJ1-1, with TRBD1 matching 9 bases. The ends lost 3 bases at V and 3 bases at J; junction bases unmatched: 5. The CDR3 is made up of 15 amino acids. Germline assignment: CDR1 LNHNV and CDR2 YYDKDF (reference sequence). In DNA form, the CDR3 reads TGTGCCACCAGCAGTTCAAGGACAGGGGACACTGAAGCTTTCTTT. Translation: CATSSSRTGDTEAFF.

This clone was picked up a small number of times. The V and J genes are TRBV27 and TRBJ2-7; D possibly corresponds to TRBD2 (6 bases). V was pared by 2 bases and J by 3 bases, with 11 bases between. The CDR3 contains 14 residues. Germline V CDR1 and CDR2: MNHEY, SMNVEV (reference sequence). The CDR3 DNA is TGTGCCAGCAGTTTAGGCGGGACGGGCTACGAGCAGTACTTC. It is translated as CASSLGGTGYEQYF.

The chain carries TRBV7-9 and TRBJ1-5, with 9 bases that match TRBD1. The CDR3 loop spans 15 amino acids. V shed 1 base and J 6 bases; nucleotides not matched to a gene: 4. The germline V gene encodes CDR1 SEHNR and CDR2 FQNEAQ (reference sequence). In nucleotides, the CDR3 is TGTGCCAGCAGCTTAGGGGACAGGGATATTCAGCCCCAGCATTTT. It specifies CASSLGDRDIQPQHF.

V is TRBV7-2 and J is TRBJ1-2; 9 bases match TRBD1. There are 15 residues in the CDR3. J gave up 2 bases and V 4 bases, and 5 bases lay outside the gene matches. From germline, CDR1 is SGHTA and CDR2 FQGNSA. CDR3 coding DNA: TGTGCCAGCAGCTACCGGACAGGGGTAAACTATGGCTACACCTTC. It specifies CASSYRTGVNYGYTF.

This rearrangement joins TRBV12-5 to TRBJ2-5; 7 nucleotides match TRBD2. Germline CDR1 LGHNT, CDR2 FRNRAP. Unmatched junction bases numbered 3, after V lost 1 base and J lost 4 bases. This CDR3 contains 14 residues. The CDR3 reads CASGLGGSRETQYF. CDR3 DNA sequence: TGTGCTAGTGGTTTGGGCGGGAGTCGAGAGACCCAGTACTTC. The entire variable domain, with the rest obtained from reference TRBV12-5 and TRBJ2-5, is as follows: DARVTQTPRHKVTEMGQEVTMRCQPILGHNTVFWYRQTMMQGLELLAYFRNRAPLDDSGMPKDRFSAEMPDATLATLKIQPSEPRDSAVYFCASGLGGSRETQYFGPGTRLLVL.

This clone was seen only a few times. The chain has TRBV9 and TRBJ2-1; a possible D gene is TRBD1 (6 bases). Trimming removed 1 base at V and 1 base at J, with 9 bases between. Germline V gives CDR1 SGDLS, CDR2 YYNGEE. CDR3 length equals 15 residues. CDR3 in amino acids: CASSVLGGSYNEQFF. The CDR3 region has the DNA TGTGCCAGCAGCGTACTAGGGGGTTCCTACAATGAGCAGTTCTTC.

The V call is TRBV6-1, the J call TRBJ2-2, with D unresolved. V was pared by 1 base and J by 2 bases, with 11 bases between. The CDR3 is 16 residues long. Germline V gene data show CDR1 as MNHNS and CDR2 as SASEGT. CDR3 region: CASSEERRRNTGELFF. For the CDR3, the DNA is TGTGCCAGCAGTGAAGAGCGTCGGAGAAACACCGGGGAGCTGTTTTTT.

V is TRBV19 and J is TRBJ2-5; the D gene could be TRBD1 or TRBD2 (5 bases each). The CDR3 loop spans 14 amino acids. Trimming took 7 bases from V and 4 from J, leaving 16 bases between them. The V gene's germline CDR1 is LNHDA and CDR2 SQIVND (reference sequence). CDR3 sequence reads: CASTAGNRGETQYF. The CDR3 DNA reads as TGTGCCAGTACCGCAGGGAATCGGGGAGAGACCCAGTACTTC.

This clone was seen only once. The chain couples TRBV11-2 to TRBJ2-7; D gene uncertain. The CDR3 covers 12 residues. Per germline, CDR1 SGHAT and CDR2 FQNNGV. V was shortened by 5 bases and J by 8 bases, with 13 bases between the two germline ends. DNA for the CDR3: TGTGCCAGCAGCGGGCAAACCGTACAGCAGTACTTC. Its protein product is CASSGQTVQQYF.

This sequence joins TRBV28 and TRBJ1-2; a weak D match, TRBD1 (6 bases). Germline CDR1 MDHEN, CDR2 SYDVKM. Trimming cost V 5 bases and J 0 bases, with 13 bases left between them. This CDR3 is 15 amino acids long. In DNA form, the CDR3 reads TGTGCCAGCAGTACCCAGACAGGAGCTAACTATGGCTACACCTTC. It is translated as CASSTQTGANYGYTF.

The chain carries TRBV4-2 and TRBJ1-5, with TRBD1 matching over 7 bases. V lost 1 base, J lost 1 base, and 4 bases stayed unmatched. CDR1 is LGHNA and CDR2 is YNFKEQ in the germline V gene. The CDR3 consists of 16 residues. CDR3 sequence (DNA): TGTGCCAGCAGCCAAGGGATCAGGGGGAGCAATCAGCCCCAGCATTTT. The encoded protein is CASSQGIRGSNQPQHF.

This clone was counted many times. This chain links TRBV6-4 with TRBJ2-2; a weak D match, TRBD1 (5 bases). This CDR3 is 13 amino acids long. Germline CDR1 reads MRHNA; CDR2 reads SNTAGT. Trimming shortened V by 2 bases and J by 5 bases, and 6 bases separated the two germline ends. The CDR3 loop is CASSDKGTGELFF. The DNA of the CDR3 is TGTGCCAGCAGTGACAAGGGGACCGGGGAGCTGTTTTTT.

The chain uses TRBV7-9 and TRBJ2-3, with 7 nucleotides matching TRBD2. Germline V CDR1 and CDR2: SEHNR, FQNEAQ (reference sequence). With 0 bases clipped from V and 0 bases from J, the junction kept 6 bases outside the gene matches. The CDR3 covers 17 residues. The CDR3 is CASSLAPGRRSTDTQYF. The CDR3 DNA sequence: TGTGCCAGCAGCTTAGCGCCCGGGAGGAGAAGCACAGATACGCAGTATTTT.

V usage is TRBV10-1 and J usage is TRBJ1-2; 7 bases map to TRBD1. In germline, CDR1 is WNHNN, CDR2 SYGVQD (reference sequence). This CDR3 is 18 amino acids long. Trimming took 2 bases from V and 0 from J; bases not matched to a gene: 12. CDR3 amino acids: CASSEPGQRRLANYGYTF. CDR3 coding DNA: TGCGCCAGCAGTGAGCCGGGACAGAGGAGACTCGCTAACTATGGCTACACCTTC.

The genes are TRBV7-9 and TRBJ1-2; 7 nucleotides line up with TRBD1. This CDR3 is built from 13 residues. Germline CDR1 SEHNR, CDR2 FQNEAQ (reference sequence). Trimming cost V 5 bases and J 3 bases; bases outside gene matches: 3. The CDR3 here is CASSETGDYGYTF. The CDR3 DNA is TGTGCCAGCAGCGAAACAGGGGACTATGGCTACACCTTC.

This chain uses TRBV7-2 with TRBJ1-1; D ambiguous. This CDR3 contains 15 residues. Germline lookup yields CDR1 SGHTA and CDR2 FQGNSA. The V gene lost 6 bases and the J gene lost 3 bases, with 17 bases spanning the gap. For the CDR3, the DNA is TGTGCCAGCAGTTCCGATCCGCCAACGTACACTGAAGCTTTCTTT. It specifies CASSSDPPTYTEAFF.

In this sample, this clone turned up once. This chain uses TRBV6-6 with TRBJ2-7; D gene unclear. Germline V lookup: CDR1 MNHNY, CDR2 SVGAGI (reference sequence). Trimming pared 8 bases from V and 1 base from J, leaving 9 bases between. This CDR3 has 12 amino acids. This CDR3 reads CASGPRSYEQYF. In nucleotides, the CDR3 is TGTGCCAGCGGTCCGCGATCCTACGAGCAGTACTTC.

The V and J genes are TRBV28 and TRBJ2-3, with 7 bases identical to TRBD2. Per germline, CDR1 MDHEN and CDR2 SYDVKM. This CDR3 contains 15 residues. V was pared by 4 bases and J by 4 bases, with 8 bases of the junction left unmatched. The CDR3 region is CASSYLREFADTQYF. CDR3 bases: TGTGCCAGCAGTTACTTGCGGGAGTTTGCAGATACGCAGTATTTT.

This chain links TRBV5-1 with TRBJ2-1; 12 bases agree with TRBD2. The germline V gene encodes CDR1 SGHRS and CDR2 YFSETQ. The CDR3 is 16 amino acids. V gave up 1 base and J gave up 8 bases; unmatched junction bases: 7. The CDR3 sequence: CASSLRTSGIIYEQFF. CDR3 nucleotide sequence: TGCGCCAGCAGCTTGCGGACTAGCGGGATTATCTATGAGCAGTTCTTC.

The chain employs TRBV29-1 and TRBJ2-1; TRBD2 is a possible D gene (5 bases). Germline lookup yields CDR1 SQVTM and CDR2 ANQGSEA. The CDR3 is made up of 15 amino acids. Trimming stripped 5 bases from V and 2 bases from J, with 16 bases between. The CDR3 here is CSVRLGRGAYNEQFF. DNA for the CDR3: TGCAGCGTTCGACTCGGACGGGGAGCCTACAATGAGCAGTTCTTC.

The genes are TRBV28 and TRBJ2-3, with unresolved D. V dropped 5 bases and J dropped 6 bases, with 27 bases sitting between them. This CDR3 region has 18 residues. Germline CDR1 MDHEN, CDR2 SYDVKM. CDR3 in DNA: TGTGCCAGCAGTCCTGTCCTAAAATTAGATGAGCGTCCGGATACGCAGTATTTT. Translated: CASSPVLKLDERPDTQYF.

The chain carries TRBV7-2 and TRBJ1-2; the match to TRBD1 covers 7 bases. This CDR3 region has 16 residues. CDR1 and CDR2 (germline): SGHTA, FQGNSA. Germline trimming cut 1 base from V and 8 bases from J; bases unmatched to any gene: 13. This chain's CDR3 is CASSLGWTGGVQGYTF. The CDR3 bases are TGTGCCAGCAGCTTAGGGTGGACAGGAGGGGTACAGGGCTACACCTTC.

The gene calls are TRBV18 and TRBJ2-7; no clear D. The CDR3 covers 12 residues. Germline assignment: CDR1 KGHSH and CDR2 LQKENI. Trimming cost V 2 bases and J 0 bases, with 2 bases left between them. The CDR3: CASSPGSYEQYF. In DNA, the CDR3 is TGTGCCAGCTCACCAGGCTCCTACGAGCAGTACTTC.

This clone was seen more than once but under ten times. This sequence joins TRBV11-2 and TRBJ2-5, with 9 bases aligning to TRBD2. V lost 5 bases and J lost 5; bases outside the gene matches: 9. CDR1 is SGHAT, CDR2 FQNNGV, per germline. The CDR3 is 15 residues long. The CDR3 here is CASSLWREGRETQYF. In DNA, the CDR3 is TGTGCCAGCAGCCTCTGGCGGGAGGGCCGGGAGACCCAGTACTTC.

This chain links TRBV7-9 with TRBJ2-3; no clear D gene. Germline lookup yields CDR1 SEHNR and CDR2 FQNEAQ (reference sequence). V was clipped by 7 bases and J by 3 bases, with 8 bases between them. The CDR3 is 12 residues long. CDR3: CASTAVTDTQYF. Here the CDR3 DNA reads TGTGCCAGCACCGCAGTGACAGATACGCAGTATTTT. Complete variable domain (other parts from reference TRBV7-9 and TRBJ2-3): DTGVSQNPRHKITKRGQNVTFRCDPISEHNRLYWYRQTLGQGPEFLTYFQNEAQLEKSRLLSDRFSAERPKGSFSTLEIQRTEQGDSAMYLCASTAVTDTQYFGPGTRLTVL.